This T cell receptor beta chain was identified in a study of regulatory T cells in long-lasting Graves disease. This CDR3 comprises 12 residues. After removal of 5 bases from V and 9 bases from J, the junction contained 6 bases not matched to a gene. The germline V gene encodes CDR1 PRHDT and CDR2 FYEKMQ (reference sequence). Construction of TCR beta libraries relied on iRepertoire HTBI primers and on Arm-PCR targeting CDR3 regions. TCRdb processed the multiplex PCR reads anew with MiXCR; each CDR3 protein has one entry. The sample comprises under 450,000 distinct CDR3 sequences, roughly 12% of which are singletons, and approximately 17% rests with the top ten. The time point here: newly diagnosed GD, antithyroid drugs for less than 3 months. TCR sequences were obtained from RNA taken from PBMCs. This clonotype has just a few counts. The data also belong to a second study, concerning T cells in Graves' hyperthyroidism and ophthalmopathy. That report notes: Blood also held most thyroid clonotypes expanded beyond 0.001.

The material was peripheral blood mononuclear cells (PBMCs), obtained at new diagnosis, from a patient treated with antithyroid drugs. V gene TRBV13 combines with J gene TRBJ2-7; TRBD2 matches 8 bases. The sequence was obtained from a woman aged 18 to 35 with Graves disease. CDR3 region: CASSLGGGVQYF. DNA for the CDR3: TGTGCCAGCAGCCTCGGGGGGGGAGTGCAGTACTTC.